This record covers a single TCR beta chain. The primer mix had 60 Vbeta and 13 Jbeta primers. Generated by immunoSEQ multiplex PCR, the TCRdb table keeps only in-frame clones and is missing some. The data hold some 140,000 clones, with about 76% observed a single time. These data are taken from a study of cytomegalovirus exposure and HLA in healthy donors. The V gene's germline CDR1 is SGHRS and CDR2 YFSETQ. V was trimmed by 0 bases and J by 6 bases, leaving 14 bases between them. The CDR3 totals 15 residues. This sequence was found in a man aged 25-40 years in good health and CMV-seropositive. The chain is built from TRBV5-1 and TRBJ2-3; no clear D gene. The source material was PBMCs. The CDR3 here is CASSLVGALEDTQYF. In nucleotides, the CDR3 is TGCGCCAGCAGCTTGGTAGGTGCGTTGGAGGATACGCAGTATTTT.